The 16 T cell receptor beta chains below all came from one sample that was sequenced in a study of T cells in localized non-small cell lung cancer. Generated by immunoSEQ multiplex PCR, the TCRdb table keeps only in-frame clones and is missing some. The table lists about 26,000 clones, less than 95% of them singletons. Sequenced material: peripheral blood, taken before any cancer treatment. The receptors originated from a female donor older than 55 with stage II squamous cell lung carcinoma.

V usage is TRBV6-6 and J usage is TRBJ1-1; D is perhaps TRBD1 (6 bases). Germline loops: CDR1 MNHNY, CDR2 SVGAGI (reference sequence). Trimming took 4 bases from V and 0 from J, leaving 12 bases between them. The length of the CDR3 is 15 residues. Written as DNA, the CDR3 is TGTGCCAGCAGTTGGACGGGGGGGCTGAACACTGAAGCTTTCTTT. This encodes CASSWTGGLNTEAFF.

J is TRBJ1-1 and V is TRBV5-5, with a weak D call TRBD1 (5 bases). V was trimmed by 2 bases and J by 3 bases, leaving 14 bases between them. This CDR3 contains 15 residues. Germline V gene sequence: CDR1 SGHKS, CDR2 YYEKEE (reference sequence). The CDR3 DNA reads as TGTGCCAGCAGCTTACTTGTTGACAGTTACACTGAAGCTTTCTTT. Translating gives CASSLLVDSYTEAFF.

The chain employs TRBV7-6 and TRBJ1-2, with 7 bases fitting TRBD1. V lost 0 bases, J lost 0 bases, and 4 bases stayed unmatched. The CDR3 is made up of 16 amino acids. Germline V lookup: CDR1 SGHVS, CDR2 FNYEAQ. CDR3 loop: CASSLAAGQTNYGYTF. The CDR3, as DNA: TGTGCCAGCAGCTTAGCCGCGGGACAGACTAACTATGGCTACACCTTC.

The CDR3 is CASSQGRGNTIYF. The CDR3 DNA follows: TGCGCCAGCAGCCAAGGGCGGGGAAACACCATATATTTT. This chain connects TRBV4-3 to TRBJ1-3; D is uncertain. The CDR3 runs 13 residues. Between the trimmed V and J ends, which lost 1 base and 4 bases, there was a span of 5 bases. Germline V gives CDR1 LGHNA, CDR2 YSLEER.

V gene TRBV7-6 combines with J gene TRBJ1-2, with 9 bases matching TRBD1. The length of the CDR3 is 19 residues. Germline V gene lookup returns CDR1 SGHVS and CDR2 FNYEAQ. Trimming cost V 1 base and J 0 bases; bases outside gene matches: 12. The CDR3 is CASSLGQGDRVYANYGYTF. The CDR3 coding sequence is TGTGCCAGCAGCTTAGGACAAGGGGACAGGGTCTATGCTAACTATGGCTACACCTTC.

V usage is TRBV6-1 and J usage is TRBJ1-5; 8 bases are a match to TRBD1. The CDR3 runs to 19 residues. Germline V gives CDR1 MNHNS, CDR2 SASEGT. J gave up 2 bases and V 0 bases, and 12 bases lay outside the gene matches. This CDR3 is CASSEAAQGARLGNQPQHF. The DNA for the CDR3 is TGTGCCAGCAGTGAAGCTGCCCAGGGGGCGAGGCTGGGCAATCAGCCCCAGCATTTT.

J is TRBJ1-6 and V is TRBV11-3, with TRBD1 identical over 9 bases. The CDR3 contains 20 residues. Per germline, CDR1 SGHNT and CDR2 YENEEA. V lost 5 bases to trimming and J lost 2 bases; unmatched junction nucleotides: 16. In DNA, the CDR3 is TGTGCCAGCAGCCCGAGCGAGGGGGACAGGGAATTCCCCTATAATTCACCCCTCCACTTT. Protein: CASSPSEGDREFPYNSPLHF.

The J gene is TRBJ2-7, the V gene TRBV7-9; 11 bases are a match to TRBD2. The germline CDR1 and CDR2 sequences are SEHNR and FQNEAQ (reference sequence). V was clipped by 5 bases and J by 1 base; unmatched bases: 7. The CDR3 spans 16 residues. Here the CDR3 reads CASSATSGRRSYEQYF. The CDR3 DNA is TGTGCCAGCAGCGCCACTAGCGGGAGAAGGTCCTACGAGCAGTACTTC.

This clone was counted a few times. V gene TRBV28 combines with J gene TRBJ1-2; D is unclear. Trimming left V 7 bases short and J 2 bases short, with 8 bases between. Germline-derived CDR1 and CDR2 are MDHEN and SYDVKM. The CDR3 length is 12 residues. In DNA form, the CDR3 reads TGTGCCAGCACCACGGGGAACTATGGCTACACCTTC. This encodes CASTTGNYGYTF.

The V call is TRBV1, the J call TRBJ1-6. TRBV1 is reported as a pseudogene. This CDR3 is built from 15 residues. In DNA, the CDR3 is TGCACCAGCAGCCAAGACGGAGAACCGAATTCACCCCTCCACTTT. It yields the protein CTSSQDGEPNSPLHF.

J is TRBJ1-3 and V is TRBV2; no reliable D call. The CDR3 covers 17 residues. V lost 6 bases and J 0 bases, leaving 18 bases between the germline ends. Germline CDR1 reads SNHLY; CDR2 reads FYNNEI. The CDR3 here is CASSVRTASVSGNTIYF. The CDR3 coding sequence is TGTGCCAGCAGCGTAAGGACCGCCTCAGTCTCTGGAAACACCATATATTTT.

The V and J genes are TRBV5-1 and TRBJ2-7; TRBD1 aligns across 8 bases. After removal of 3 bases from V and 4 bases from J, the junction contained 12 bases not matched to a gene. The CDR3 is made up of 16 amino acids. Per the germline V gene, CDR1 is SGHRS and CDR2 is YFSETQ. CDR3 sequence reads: CASSSGSGTGAYEQYF. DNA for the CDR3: TGCGCCAGCAGCTCCGGATCCGGGACAGGAGCTTACGAGCAGTACTTC.

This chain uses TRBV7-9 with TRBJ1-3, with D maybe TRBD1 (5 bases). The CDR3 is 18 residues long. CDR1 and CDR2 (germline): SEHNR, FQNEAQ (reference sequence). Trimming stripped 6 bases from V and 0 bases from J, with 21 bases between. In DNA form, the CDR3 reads TGTGCCAGCAGTTATACCCGGGGCCTCATGAGCTCTGGAAACACCATATATTTT. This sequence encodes CASSYTRGLMSSGNTIYF.

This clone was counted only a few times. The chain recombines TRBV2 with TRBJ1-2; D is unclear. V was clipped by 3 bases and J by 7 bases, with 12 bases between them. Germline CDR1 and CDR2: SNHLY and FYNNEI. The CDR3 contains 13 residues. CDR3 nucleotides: TGTGCCAGCAGTGATGGCGGCGGGCTTGGCTACACCTTC. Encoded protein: CASSDGGGLGYTF.

CDR3 sequence reads: CASRPTGAGGYTF. CDR3 coding DNA: TGTGCCAGCAGACCGACCGGGGCGGGTGGCTACACCTTC. V and J are TRBV2 and TRBJ1-2, with D tentatively TRBD1 (5 bases). Germline CDR1 reads SNHLY; CDR2 reads FYNNEI. Trimming removed 6 bases from V and 7 bases from J, with 15 bases in between. The CDR3 covers 13 residues.

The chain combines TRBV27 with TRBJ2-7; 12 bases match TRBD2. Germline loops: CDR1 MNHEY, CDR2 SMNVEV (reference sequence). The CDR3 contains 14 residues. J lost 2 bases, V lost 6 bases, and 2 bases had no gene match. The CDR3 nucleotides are TGTGCCAGCAGACGGACTAGCGGGGCCTACGAGCAGTACTTC. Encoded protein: CASRRTSGAYEQYF.